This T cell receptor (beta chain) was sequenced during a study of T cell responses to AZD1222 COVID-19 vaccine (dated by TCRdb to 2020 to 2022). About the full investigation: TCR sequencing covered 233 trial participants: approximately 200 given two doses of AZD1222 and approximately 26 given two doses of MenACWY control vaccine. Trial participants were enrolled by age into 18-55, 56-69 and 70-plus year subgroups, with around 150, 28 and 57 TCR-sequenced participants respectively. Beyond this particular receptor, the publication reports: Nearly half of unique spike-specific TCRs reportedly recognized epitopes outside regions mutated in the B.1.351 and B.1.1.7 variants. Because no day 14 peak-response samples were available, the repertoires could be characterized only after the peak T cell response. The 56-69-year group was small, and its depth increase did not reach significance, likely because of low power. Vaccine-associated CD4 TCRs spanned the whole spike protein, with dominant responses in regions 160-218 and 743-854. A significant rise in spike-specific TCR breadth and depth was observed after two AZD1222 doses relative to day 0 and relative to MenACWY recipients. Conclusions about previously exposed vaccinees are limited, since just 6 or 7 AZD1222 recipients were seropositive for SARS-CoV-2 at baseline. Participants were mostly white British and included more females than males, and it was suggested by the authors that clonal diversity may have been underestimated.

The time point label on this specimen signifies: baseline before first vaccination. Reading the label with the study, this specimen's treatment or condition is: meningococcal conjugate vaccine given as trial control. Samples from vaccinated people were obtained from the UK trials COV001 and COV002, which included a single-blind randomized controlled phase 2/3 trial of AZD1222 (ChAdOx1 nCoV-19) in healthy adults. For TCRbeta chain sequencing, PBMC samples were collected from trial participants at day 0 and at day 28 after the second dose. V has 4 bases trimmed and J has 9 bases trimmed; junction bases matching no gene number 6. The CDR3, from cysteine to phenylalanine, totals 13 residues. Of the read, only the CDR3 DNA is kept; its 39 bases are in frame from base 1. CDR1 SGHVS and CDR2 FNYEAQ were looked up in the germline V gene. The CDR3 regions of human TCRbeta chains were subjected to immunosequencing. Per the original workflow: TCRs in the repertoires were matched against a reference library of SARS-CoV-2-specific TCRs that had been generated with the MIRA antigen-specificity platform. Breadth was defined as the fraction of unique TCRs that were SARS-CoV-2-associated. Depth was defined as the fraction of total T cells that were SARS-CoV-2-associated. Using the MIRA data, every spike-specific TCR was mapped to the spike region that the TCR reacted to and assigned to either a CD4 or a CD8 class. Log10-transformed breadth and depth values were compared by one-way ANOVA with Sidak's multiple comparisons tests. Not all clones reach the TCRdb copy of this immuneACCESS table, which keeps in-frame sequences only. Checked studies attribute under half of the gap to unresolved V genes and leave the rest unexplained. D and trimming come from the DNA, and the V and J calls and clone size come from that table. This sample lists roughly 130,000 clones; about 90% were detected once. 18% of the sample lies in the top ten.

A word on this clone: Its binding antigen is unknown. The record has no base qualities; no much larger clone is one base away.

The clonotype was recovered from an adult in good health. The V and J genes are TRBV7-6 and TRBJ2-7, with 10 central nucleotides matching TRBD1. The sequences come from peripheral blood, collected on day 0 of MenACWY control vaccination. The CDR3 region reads CASSSRDRGAQYF. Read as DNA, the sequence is TGTGCCAGCAGCTCCCGGGACAGGGGCGCGCAGTACTTC.